This note documents a single T cell receptor beta chain sequence. What it binds is not known. It was by quantitative 5'-RACE with molecular barcodes that TCR beta libraries were made. TCRdb reprocessed the 5' RACE reads via MiXCR and lists one record per CDR3 protein. The profile covers about 480,000 distinct CDR3 sequences, with about a sixth appearing a single time and approximately 1% taken by the ten largest. The sample originates from a study of CD8 T cells in ankylosing spondylitis. Study outcomes and limitations: As for the disease-linked clones, they showed a CD8+ phenotype and occurred at relatively low frequencies in peripheral blood. Earlier authors reported some of these motif variants in reactive arthritis synovial fluid and blood. Disease-linked clones were reportedly significantly enriched in matched ankylosing spondylitis synovial fluid. Ankylosing spondylitis blood seemed to carry a telltale TCR beta motif made of about 8 highly homologous variants.

Per germline, CDR1 KGHSH and CDR2 LQKENI. CDR3 length: 12 amino acids. Trimming stripped 4 bases from V and 7 bases from J, with 11 bases between. The sequencing sample was made of blood, either unsorted or a sorted T cell fraction (not recorded which). The chain uses TRBV18 and TRBJ2-7, with D hard to call. The TCR originated in a male donor with ankylosing spondylitis. The CDR3 loop reads CASSRPLREQYF. The CDR3 coding sequence is TGTGCCAGCTCACGGCCTTTGCGGGAGCAGTACTTC.